These T cell receptor beta chains were read from a single sample in a study of T cell responses to AZD1222 COVID-19 vaccine. Profiled with immunoSEQ multiplex PCR; TCRdb holds only in-frame clones, not every one. The table lists fewer than 200,000 clones, roughly nine tenths of them singletons. Specimen: peripheral blood, collected on day 0 of MenACWY control vaccination. These receptors all stem from an adult in good health. Both conserved end residues are part of each CDR3. The D gene is left open where the match is weak. The size field is filled for only some rows; it gives once, few, many or a size class.

size,J,V,D,DNA,CDR3
.,TRBJ2-2,TRBV5-1,.,TGCGCCAGCAGCCCGGGGAGTAACGAAAACACCGGGGAGCTGTTTTTT,CASSPGSNENTGELFF
.,TRBJ2-2,TRBV15,.,TGTGCCACCAGTCTTTTCGGGGAGCTGTTTTTT,CATSLFGELFF
once,TRBJ2-3,TRBV5-1,.,TGCGCCAGCAGCTTGTCGGGGGGCGTGACAGATACGCAGTATTTT,CASSLSGGVTDTQYF
.,TRBJ2-2,TRBV5-1,.,TGCGCCAGCAGCTTGGGCCCGAGGGGGGCCGGGGAGCTGTTTTTT,CASSLGPRGAGELFF
.,TRBJ2-1,TRBV6-5,TRBD2,TGTGCCAGCAGACGGACTAGCGGGATGGTCAATGAGCAGTTCTTC,CASRRTSGMVNEQFF
.,TRBJ1-1,TRBV27,TRBD1,TGTGCCAGCAGTTCGAACAGGGGCCACACTGAAGCTTTCTTT,CASSSNRGHTEAFF
.,TRBJ2-7,TRBV28,TRBD1,TGTGCCAGCAGGAACCGACAGGGGGCGCGATACGAGCAGTACTTC,CASRNRQGARYEQYF
.,TRBJ2-3,TRBV2,TRBD1,TGTGCCAGCAGCGTTAAGGAAACCCCGGACAGGGAAGCAGATACGCAGTATTTT,CASSVKETPDREADTQYF
.,TRBJ2-7,TRBV7-8,TRBD2,TGTGCCAGCAGCCCGGGACTAGCGGGAGGGCCAGGTTACGAGCAGTACTTC,CASSPGLAGGPGYEQYF
.,TRBJ1-2,TRBV11-1,.,TGTGCCAGCAGCTTAAGAGGGGTCGGCTACACCTTC,CASSLRGVGYTF
.,TRBJ1-2,TRBV7-2,.,TGTGCCAGCAGCTTAGTGGGATCGGGGTATGGCTACACCTTC,CASSLVGSGYGYTF
.,TRBJ2-1,TRBV3-1/TRBV3-2,TRBD2,TGTGCCAGCAGCCTAGACGGACTAGTGAGTAATGAGCAGTTCTTC,CASSLDGLVSNEQFF
.,TRBJ2-5,TRBV3-1/TRBV3-2,TRBD2,TGTGCCAGCAGCTCCGGACTAGCGGGGCCCCAAGAGACCCAGTACTTC,CASSSGLAGPQETQYF
.,TRBJ2-1,TRBV11-3,.,TGTGCCAGCAGCTTAGAGGGGACCGTATCATACAATGAGCAGTTCTTC,CASSLEGTVSYNEQFF
.,TRBJ1-1,TRBV3-1/TRBV3-2,.,TGTGCCAGCAGCCTTGGCCTAGGGAACACTGAAGCTTTCTTT,CASSLGLGNTEAFF
.,TRBJ1-1,TRBV24-1,.,TGTGCCACCAGTGATTTGTCGAGGGGAGGGAACACTGAAGCTTTCTTT,CATSDLSRGGNTEAFF
.,TRBJ1-2,TRBV19,.,TGTGCCAGTAGTACCAGAAGGGCAGAAAACTATGGCTACACCTTC,CASSTRRAENYGYTF
.,TRBJ1-1,TRBV29-1,TRBD1,TGCAGCGCCCCCGGGACAGGGGACACTGAAGCTTTCTTT,CSAPGTGDTEAFF
.,TRBJ2-7,TRBV3-1/TRBV3-2,.,TGTGCCAGCAGCCAAGGTTCCCCTAGAAGGGCCGGGGAGCAGTACTTC,CASSQGSPRRAGEQYF
once,TRBJ2-5,TRBV6-5,.,TGTGCCAGCAGCTTAACTAGGGCAAATCAAGAGACCCAGTACTTC,CASSLTRANQETQYF
.,TRBJ2-4,TRBV10-1,.,TGCGCCAGCAGTGCTGGGACGGGGGCCAAAAACATTCAGTACTTC,CASSAGTGAKNIQYF
.,TRBJ1-6,TRBV10-3,TRBD1,TGTGCCATCAGTGGCCAGGACAGGGGAAATTCACCCCTCCACTTT,CAISGQDRGNSPLHF
.,TRBJ2-4,TRBV5-1,.,TGCGCCAGCAGTGTGGAGGGCTCCAAAAACATTCAGTACTTC,CASSVEGSKNIQYF
.,TRBJ2-1,TRBV28,.,TGTGCCAGCAGTCCCCTAGCGCGAAACAATGAGCAGTTCTTC,CASSPLARNNEQFF
.,TRBJ2-2,TRBV29-1,TRBD1,TGCAGCGTTGAAGGGGACAGGGGAAACACCGGGGAGCTGTTTTTT,CSVEGDRGNTGELFF
.,TRBJ1-2,TRBV19,.,TGTGCCAGTGGGCGACAGGTATTAGGGAACTATGGCTACACCTTC,CASGRQVLGNYGYTF
.,TRBJ2-5,TRBV19,TRBD1,TGTGCCAGTAGGACCGGGACAGGGGTCCAAGAGACCCAGTACTTC,CASRTGTGVQETQYF
.,TRBJ1-1,TRBV10-1,TRBD1,TGCGCCAGCCGACAGGGGGCGAACACTGAAGCTTTCTTT,CASRQGANTEAFF
.,TRBJ2-3,TRBV27,.,TGTGCCAGCGCATGGAGTAGCACAGATACGCAGTATTTT,CASAWSSTDTQYF
.,TRBJ2-4,TRBV4-2,TRBD2,TGTGCCAGCAGCCAAGAAGTAGGGACTAGCGGGAGGGGGGACATTCAGTACTTC,CASSQEVGTSGRGDIQYF
.,TRBJ1-2,TRBV12-3/TRBV12-4,.,TGTGCCAGCAGTTTAGGAGGGCACTATGGCTACACCTTC,CASSLGGHYGYTF
.,TRBJ1-1,TRBV5-1,TRBD1,TGCGCCAGCAGCGACAGGGGGCCGGCCACTGAAGCTTTCTTT,CASSDRGPATEAFF